This T cell receptor beta chain came from a study of T-cell reconstitution after alpha-beta-depleted transplantation in children. This clonotype came up a few times. Its antigen is unidentified. Germline-derived CDR1 and CDR2 are SEHNR and FQNEAQ (reference sequence). The CDR3 has 13 residues. The V and J ends lost 0 bases and 5 bases respectively, with 7 bases between them. Overall study results and limits: One year post-transplant, T-cell counts and diversity were largely derived from T cells produced anew. Reports say that about two months after transplant, the alpha-beta T cells came out of several hundred graft clones that had expanded. Diversity of TCRbeta at day 60 was high in some patients, arising from surviving recipient T cells and thymic progenitors.

Unique molecular identifiers tagged the TCRbeta library. MiXCR was run by TCRdb on the PCR reads, yielding one entry per CDR3 protein. The data show 60,000 to 100,000 distinct CDR3 sequences, 18% seen once. Sequencing was performed on PBMCs, mostly from graft donor cells, taken 360 days after TCRalphabeta/CD19-depleted stem cell transplant. The genes are TRBV7-9 and TRBJ2-5; D call uncertain. The clonotype originates from a male patient aged 2-10 years who had a stem cell transplant for acute lymphoblastic leukemia, so the T cells may come from the graft donor. CDR3 amino acids: CASSLAARETQYF. In DNA form, the CDR3 reads TGTGCCAGCAGCTTAGCAGCTAGGGAGACCCAGTACTTC.